These 13 T cell receptor beta chains originate from one sample sequenced in a study of graft-versus-host responses after intestinal transplantation. Their antigens remain unidentified. The protocol was immunoSEQ multiplex PCR, while the TCRdb copy is restricted to in-frame clones and leaves out a portion. The table has some 90,000 clones, roughly 92% seen once; the top ten hold about 0.3%. The sample in question was unstimulated CD4+ T cells sorted from spleen or lymph node cells, obtained before intestinal transplant. The receptors were gathered from a human donor who received an intestinal transplant.

The chain uses TRBV6-5 and TRBJ1-5, with TRBD1 as a possible D gene (6 bases). This CDR3 has 14 amino acids. Per germline, CDR1 MNHEY and CDR2 SVGAGI. Between the trimmed V and J ends, which lost 5 bases and 4 bases, there was a span of 12 bases. CDR3 nucleotides: TGTGCCAGCAGTCGAACCAGGGGAAATCAGCCCCAGCATTTT. Translation gives CASSRTRGNQPQHF.

V gene TRBV27 combines with J gene TRBJ1-5; maybe TRBD1 (6 bases). This CDR3 region has 15 residues. Germline assignment: CDR1 MNHEY and CDR2 SMNVEV (reference sequence). V was shortened by 6 bases and J by 2 bases, with 14 bases between the two germline ends. The CDR3, as DNA: TGTGCCAGCAGCTTAGACAGGTTGGGCAATCAGCCCCAGCATTTT. This codes for CASSLDRLGNQPQHF.

The chain carries TRBV5-5 and TRBJ2-3; D remains ambiguous. With 1 base removed from V and 5 bases from J, the gap between germline ends came to 8 bases. Germline assignment: CDR1 SGHKS and CDR2 YYEKEE (reference sequence). This CDR3 has 13 residues. CDR3 in amino acids: CASSLFRGDTQYF. For the CDR3, the DNA is TGTGCCAGCAGCTTGTTCCGTGGAGATACGCAGTATTTT.

This chain links TRBV27 with TRBJ2-5; 13 positions match TRBD2. V was pared by 6 bases and J by 5 bases, with 9 bases of the junction left unmatched. Germline CDR1 is MNHEY and CDR2 is SMNVEV (reference sequence). CDR3 length: 16 residues. CDR3 residues: CASRSGTSGTMETQYF. CDR3 sequence (DNA): TGTGCCAGCAGATCCGGGACTAGCGGGACCATGGAGACCCAGTACTTC.

The J gene is TRBJ2-1, the V gene TRBV28; 11 nucleotides match TRBD2. The germline CDR1 and CDR2 sequences are MDHEN and SYDVKM. The CDR3 has 16 amino acids. The ends lost 4 bases at V and 4 bases at J; junction bases unmatched: 6. As DNA, the CDR3 is TGTGCCAGCAGTTCCACTAGCGGGAGACCTTACAATGAGCAGTTCTTC. Its protein is CASSSTSGRPYNEQFF.

This sequence joins TRBV5-1 and TRBJ1-1; tentatively, D is TRBD1 (6 bases). Germline values: CDR1 SGHRS, CDR2 YFSETQ. V was trimmed by 4 bases and J by 4 bases, leaving 11 bases between them. CDR3 length: 13 amino acids. CDR3 DNA sequence: TGCGCCAGCAGCGGGGGCGCGGGCACTGAAGCTTTCTTT. It specifies CASSGGAGTEAFF.

This chain uses TRBV6-6 with TRBJ2-5; possible D gene TRBD1, 5 bases. Germline CDR1 MNHNY, CDR2 SVGAGI (reference sequence). Trimming removed 0 bases from V and 5 bases from J, with 13 bases in between. This CDR3 contains 15 residues. CDR3 DNA sequence: TGTGCCAGCAGTTACTCACGGTCAGGGTGGGAGACCCAGTACTTC. Protein sequence: CASSYSRSGWETQYF.

The J gene is TRBJ1-5, the V gene TRBV7-2; D is possibly TRBD1 (5 bases). The CDR3 sequence is 14 residues long. Germline values: CDR1 SGHTA, CDR2 FQGNSA. Trimming took off 2 bases at V and 5 bases at J, with 10 bases between the two ends. CDR3 in amino acids: CASSLRGGDQPQHF. CDR3 sequence (DNA): TGTGCCAGCAGCTTACGGGGGGGGGATCAGCCCCAGCATTTT.

This clone was found a few times. The chain employs TRBV5-1 and TRBJ2-2, with D unclear. This CDR3 is 15 amino acids long. The germline V and J ends were trimmed by 4 bases and 5 bases, with 15 bases remaining between them. Per germline, CDR1 SGHRS and CDR2 YFSETQ. The CDR3 region is CASSPRRSETGELFF. CDR3 bases: TGCGCCAGCAGCCCGCGGCGTTCGGAAACCGGGGAGCTGTTTTTT. The full variable domain, in which reference TRBV5-1 and TRBJ2-2 provide the parts outside the CDR3, is KAGVTQTPRYLIKTRGQQVTLSCSPISGHRSVSWYQQTPGQGLQFLFEYFSETQRNKGNFPGRFSGRQFSNSRSEMNVSTLELGDSALYLCASSPRRSETGELFFGEGSRLTVL.

This rearrangement joins TRBV7-9 to TRBJ1-2, with unresolved D. Germline CDR1 reads SEHNR; CDR2 reads FQNEAQ (reference sequence). The CDR3 loop spans 12 amino acids. The V gene lost 1 base and the J gene lost 7 bases, with 7 bases spanning the gap. CDR3 loop: CASSLEAGGYTF. CDR3 DNA sequence: TGTGCCAGCAGCTTAGAGGCCGGTGGCTACACCTTC.

A single count supports this clone. The rearrangement joins TRBV5-1 to TRBJ1-4; tentative D call: TRBD1 (5 bases). Germline CDR1 SGHRS, CDR2 YFSETQ. Trimming left V 4 bases short and J 4 bases short, with 11 bases between. This CDR3 has 14 residues. CDR3 region: CASSPGTFNEKLFF. The CDR3, as DNA: TGCGCCAGCAGCCCCGGGACCTTTAATGAAAAACTGTTTTTT.

The rearrangement links TRBV30 to TRBJ2-1; 7 bases align to TRBD1. V was pared by 1 base and J by 6 bases, with 6 bases of the junction left unmatched. The CDR3 totals 14 residues. Germline values: CDR1 GTSNPN, CDR2 SVGIG (reference sequence). The DNA of the CDR3 is TGTGCCTGGAGTGGCGGACAGGTTTTCAATGAGCAGTTCTTC. It encodes CAWSGGQVFNEQFF. The full variable domain, its missing parts supplied by reference TRBV30 and TRBJ2-1, is SQTIHQWPATLVQPVGSPLSLECTVEGTSNPNLYWYRQAAGRGLQLLFYSVGIGQISSEVPQNLSASRPQDRQFILSSKKLLLSDSGFYLCAWSGGQVFNEQFFGPGTRLTVL.

V gene TRBV5-1 combines with J gene TRBJ2-1, with D perhaps matching TRBD1 or TRBD2 (5 bases each). V lost 1 base to trimming and J lost 2 bases, with 10 bases between them. The CDR3 loop spans 15 amino acids. The germline gives CDR1 SGHRS, CDR2 YFSETQ. Written as DNA, the CDR3 is TGCGCCAGCAGCTTGAGAGGGGATACCTACAATGAGCAGTTCTTC. Its translation is CASSLRGDTYNEQFF.